The subject of this entry is one TCR beta chain. The antigen is not known. PCR used 60 Vbeta primers and 13 Jbeta primers. Libraries were prepared by immunoSEQ multiplex PCR; TCRdb keeps only in-frame clonotypes and omits some of them. The profile shows over 90,000 clones, under 80% of them singletons. These data belong to a study of cytomegalovirus exposure and HLA in healthy donors. The CDR3 length is 17 residues. Germline CDR1 SQVTM, CDR2 ANQGSEA. J lost 0 bases, V lost 3 bases, and 13 bases had no gene match. General study points: Being indistinguishable, some V segments were excluded, TRBV6-2 and TRBV6-3 among them.

The sequenced material came from PBMCs. This chain links TRBV29-1 with TRBJ1-1; TRBD1 agrees at 7 bases. This clonotype was sampled from a woman under 30 in good health and CMV-seropositive. CDR3 region: CSVDKRQGGGMNTEAFF. CDR3 nucleotide sequence: TGCAGCGTTGATAAGAGACAGGGTGGGGGCATGAACACTGAAGCTTTCTTT.